This T cell receptor (beta chain) was retrieved from a study of blood T cells in healthy people across ages. PCR was performed a second time for about 7 to 12 cycles using a sample-barcoded 5' primer and a J-beta primer mix. Each CDR3 protein gets one entry after TCRdb re-called the 5' RACE reads with MiXCR. The sample shows 800,000 to 1,300,000 distinct CDR3 sequences, about 25% of them seen only once. V lost 8 bases, J lost 3 bases, and 16 bases lay in between. There are 13 residues in the CDR3. Per the germline V gene, CDR1 is DFQATT and CDR2 is SNEGSKA (reference sequence). These data are also associated with another study on T cells of mothers and their children. That study adds: Sequencing returned over 8 million TCR beta CDR3 reads per mother and around 3 million per child.

Sequenced sample: blood. This rearrangement joins TRBV20-1 to TRBJ1-2; possible D gene TRBD1, 6 bases. The receptor comes from a girl under 10 years old in good health. CDR3 residues: CSSQGNPYYGYTF. In DNA, the CDR3 is TGCAGTTCACAGGGAAACCCTTACTATGGCTACACCTTC.